This T cell receptor beta chain was documented in a study of T cell repertoires in cytomegalovirus infection. Study background: Evidence of both CMV infection and a matching HLA type came from public TCR beta signatures. Study outcomes and limitations: Identification of carriers of CMV plus the relevant HLA was performed using cumulative public TCR beta family frequency. The ex vivo response was dominated by HLA-C-restricted CMV-specific TCR beta clonotypes.

TCRdb passed the reads through MiXCR, listing each CDR3 protein once. The top ten clones hold about 24% of a sample with almost 550,000 distinct CDR3 sequences, 16% of them seen once. Only a few counts were recorded for this clonotype. Its target is not known. Sequencing was done on a sample of CD8+ T cells from PBMCs. The receptor's source is a human donor in good health (CMV status not recorded). Some clones in this sample may be carry-over from other donors' samples.

The DNA for the CDR3 is TGTGCCAGCAGCCAGGGGGGGTGGGGGTTCACAGATACGCAGTATTTT. It translates to CASSQGGWGFTDTQYF. The V call is TRBV11-2, the J call TRBJ2-3; possibly TRBD1 or TRBD2 for D (7 bases each). The CDR3 contains 16 residues. V was clipped by 5 bases and J by 2 bases, with 17 bases between them. The germline CDR1 and CDR2 sequences are SGHAT and FQNNGV.